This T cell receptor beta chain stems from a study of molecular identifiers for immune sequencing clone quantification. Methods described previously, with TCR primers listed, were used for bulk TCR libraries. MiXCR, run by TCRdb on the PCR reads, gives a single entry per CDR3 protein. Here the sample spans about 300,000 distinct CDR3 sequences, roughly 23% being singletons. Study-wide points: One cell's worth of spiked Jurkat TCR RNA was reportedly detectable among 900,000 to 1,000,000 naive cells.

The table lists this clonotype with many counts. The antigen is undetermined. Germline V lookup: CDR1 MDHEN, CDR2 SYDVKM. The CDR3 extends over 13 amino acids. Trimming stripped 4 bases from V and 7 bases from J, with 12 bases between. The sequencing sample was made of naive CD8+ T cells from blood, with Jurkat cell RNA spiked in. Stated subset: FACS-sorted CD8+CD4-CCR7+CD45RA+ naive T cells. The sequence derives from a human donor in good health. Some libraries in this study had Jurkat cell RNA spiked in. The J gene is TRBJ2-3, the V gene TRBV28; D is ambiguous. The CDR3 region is CASSSRPSNTQYF. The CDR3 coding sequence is TGTGCCAGCAGTTCCCGGCCGAGCAATACGCAGTATTTT.